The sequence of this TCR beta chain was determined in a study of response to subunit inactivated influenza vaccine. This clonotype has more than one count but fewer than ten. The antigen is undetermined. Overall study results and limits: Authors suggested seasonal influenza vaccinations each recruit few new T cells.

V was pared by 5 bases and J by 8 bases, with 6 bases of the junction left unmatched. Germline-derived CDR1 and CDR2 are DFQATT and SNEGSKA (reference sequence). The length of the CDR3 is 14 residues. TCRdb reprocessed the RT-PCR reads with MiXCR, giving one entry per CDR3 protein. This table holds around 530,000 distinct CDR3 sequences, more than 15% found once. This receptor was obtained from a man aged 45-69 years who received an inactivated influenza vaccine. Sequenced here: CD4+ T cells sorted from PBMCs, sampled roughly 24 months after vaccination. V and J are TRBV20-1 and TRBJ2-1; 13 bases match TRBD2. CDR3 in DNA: TGCAGTGCTCCCTGGACTAGCGGGAGTTATGAGCAGTTCTTC. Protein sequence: CSAPWTSGSYEQFF.